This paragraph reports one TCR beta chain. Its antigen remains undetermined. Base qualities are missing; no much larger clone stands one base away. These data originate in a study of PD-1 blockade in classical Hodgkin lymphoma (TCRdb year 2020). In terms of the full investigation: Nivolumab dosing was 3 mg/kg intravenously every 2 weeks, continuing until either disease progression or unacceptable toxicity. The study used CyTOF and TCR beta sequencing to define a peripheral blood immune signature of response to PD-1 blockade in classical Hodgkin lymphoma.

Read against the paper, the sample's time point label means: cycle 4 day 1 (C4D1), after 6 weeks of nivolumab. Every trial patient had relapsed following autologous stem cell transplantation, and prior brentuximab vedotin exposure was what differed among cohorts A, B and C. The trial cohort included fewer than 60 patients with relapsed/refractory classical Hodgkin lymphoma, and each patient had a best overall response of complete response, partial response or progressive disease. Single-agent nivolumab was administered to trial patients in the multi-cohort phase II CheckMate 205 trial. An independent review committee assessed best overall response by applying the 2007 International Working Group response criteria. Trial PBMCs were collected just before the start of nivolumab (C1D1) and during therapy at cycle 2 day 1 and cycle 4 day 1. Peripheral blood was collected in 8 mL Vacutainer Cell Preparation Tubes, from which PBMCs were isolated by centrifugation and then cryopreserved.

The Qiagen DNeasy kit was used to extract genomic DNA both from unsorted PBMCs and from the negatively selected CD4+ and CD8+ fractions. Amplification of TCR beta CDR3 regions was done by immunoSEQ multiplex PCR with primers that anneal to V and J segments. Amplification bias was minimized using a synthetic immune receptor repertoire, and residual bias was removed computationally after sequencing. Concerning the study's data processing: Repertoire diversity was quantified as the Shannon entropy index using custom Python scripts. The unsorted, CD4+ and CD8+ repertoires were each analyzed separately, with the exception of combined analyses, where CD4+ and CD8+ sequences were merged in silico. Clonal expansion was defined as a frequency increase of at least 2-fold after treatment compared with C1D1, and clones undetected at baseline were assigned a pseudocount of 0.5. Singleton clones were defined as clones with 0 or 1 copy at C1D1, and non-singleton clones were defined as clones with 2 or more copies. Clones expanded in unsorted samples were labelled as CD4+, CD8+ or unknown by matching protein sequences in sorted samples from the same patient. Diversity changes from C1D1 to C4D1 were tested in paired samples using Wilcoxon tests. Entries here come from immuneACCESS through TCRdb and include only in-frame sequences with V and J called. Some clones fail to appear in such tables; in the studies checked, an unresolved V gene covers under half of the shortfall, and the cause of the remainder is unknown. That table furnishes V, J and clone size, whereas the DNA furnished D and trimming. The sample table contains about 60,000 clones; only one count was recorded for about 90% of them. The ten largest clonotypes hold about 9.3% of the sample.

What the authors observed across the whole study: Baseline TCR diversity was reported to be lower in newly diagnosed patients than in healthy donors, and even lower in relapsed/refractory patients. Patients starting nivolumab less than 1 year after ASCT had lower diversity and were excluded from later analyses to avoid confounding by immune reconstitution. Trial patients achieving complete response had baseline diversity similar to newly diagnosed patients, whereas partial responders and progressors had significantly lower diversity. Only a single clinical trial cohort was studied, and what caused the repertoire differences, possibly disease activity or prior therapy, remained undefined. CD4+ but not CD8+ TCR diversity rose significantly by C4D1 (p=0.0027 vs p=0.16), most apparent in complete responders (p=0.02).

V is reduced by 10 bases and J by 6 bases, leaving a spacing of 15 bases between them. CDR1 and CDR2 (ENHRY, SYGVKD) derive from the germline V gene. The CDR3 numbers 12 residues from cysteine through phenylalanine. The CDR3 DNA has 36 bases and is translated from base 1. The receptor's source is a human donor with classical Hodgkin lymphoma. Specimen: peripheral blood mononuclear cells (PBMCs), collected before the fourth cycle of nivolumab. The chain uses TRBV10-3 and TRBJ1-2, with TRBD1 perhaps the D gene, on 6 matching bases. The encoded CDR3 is CASRGGLDGYTF. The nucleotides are TGTGCCAGCCGGGGGGGCTTAGATGGCTACACCTTC.